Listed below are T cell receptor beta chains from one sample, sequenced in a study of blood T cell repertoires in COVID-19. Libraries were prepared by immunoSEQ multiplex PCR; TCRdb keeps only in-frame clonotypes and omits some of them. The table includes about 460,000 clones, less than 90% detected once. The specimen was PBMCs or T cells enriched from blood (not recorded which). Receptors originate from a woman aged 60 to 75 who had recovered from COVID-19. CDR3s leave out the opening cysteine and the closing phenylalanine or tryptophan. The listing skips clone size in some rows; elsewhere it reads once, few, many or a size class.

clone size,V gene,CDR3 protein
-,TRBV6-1,ASSEAQHGGEQF
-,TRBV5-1,ASRSGWAKNIQY
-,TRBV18,ASTDRVGYT
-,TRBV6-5,ASSPGGVLTYGYT
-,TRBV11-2,ASSLSGTGIQLGELF
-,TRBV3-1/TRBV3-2,ASSQAGPRGEQF
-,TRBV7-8,ASSQQGQMNTEAF
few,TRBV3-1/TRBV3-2,ASSQSPETQY
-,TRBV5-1,ASSSPGSQETQY
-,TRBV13,ASSSGTGFSYNSPLH
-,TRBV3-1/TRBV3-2,ASSQVSPGGRETQY
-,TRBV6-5,ASSRGGNQETQY
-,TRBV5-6,ASSLVDRVGDGYT
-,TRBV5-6,ASSLTPGQSYGYT
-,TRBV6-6,ASSYSRDQPQH
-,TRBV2,ASSAGADRNQPQH
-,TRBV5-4,ASSFKGEETQY
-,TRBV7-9,ASSLGDSLNYGYT
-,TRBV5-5,ASSLEGGRNTGELF
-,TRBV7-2,ASSLDRDYNNEQF
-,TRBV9,ASSVTGSPNYGYT
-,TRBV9,ASSPGTGSISGANVLT
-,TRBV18,ASSPPRGETEAF
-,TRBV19,ASSILRGAEQY
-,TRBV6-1,ASSDAAVLNQPQH
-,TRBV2,ASTPDRQQY
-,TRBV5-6,ASSFTGGYGDTQY
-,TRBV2,ASSVGIGTEPYEQY
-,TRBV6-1,ASSERLSTSGKRQPQH
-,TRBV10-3,AISDGGRQGASDTQY
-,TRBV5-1,ASSLGGDYNEQF
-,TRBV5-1,ASSLPGTSETDTQY
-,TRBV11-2,ASSLGTGTPLRSYEQY
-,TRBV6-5,ASRGLAKVYNEQF
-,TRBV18,ASSPPGQGGRAF
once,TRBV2,ASSDGQTINSPLH
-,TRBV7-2,ASRRASGGNNEQF
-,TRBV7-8,ASSPTPTGISYNEQF
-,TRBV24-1,ATSDYRGENTQY
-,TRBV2,ASSEVEAYNEQF
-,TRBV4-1,ASSPGDGYT
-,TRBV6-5,ATKKGVEAF
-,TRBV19,ASSLGTGGNQPQH
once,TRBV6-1,ASSDRQGGNTEAF
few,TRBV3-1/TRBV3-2,ASSYSPGGNQPQH
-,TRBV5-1,ASSLAAGGDIQY
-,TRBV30,AWSGGQGQETQY
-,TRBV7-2,ASSLSRNTGELF
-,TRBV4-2,ASSQEGGGDTQY